The rows below give T cell receptor beta chains drawn from one sample of a study of shared clonotypes between healthy human individuals. Some clones are missing from TCRdb's copy, which holds only in-frame ones; the method was immunoSEQ multiplex PCR. The data contain a few million clones, approximately 92% of them singletons. The specimen was naive CD8+ T cells from PBMCs. The receptors shown here come from a man between 18 and 29 years old in good health. Some clones in this sample may be carry-over from other donors' samples. Both conserved end residues are part of each CDR3. D genes are given only for firm matches. Expanded clones get a size class; other rows say once, few or many, or leave the size out.

V,size,D,J,CDR3,DNA
TRBV27,.,.,TRBJ1-4,CASTLTGPNEKLFF,TGTGCCAGCACCCTGACAGGACCAAATGAAAAACTGTTTTTT
TRBV19,.,.,TRBJ2-7,CASSIGTPAGEQYF,TGTGCCAGTAGTATCGGGACACCGGCCGGCGAGCAGTACTTC
TRBV11-2,.,.,TRBJ1-2,CASSPNPDYGYTF,TGTGCCAGCAGTCCGAACCCAGATTATGGCTACACCTTC
TRBV7-8,.,.,TRBJ1-4,CASSPADPTNEKLFF,TGTGCCAGCAGCCCAGCGGATCCAACTAATGAAAAACTGTTTTTT
TRBV15,.,.,TRBJ1-5,CATSVKGYQPQHF,TGTGCCACCAGCGTGAAGGGGTATCAGCCCCAGCATTTT
TRBV6-1,.,.,TRBJ2-7,CASSAFSSYEQYF,TGTGCCAGCAGCGCCTTTAGCTCCTACGAGCAGTACTTC
TRBV7-9,.,.,TRBJ2-7,CASSLATYEQYF,TGTGCCAGCAGCTTAGCAACCTACGAGCAGTACTTC
TRBV5-5,once,TRBD1,TRBJ2-7,CASSWTGSYEQYF,TGTGCCAGCAGCTGGACAGGTTCCTACGAGCAGTACTTC
TRBV2,.,.,TRBJ2-3,CASPEGFGTDTQYF,TGTGCCAGCCCCGAAGGGTTTGGGACAGATACGCAGTATTTT
TRBV19,.,.,TRBJ2-3,CASSIMGTDTQYF,TGTGCCAGTAGTATAATGGGCACAGATACGCAGTATTTT
TRBV27,.,.,TRBJ2-2,CASSFSAGEITANTGELFF,TGTGCCAGCAGTTTTTCGGCAGGAGAAATAACCGCGAACACCGGGGAGCTGTTTTTT
TRBV5-1,.,.,TRBJ2-7,CASSSTGSGYEQYF,TGCGCCAGCAGCTCTACGGGGTCGGGCTACGAGCAGTACTTC
TRBV9,.,.,TRBJ2-7,CASSVGRATYEQYF,TGTGCCAGCAGCGTAGGGAGGGCGACCTACGAGCAGTACTTC
TRBV29-1,.,TRBD2,TRBJ2-2,CSVDRGGNTGELFF,TGCAGCGTCGACCGGGGGGGGAACACCGGGGAGCTGTTTTTT
TRBV5-6,.,TRBD2,TRBJ2-7,CASSAGSSGIYEQYF,TGTGCCAGCAGCGCTGGGTCTAGCGGTATCTACGAGCAGTACTTC
TRBV27,once,.,TRBJ2-7,CASSGIDNKYEQYF,TGTGCCAGCAGTGGTATCGACAATAAGTACGAGCAGTACTTC
TRBV4-3,.,.,TRBJ1-1,CASSQAPGVATEAFF,TGCGCCAGCAGCCAAGCTCCAGGGGTCGCCACTGAAGCTTTCTTT
TRBV4-1,.,.,TRBJ2-7,CASSQYSGTQTSYEQYF,TGCGCCAGCAGCCAATACTCTGGGACGCAAACCTCCTACGAGCAGTACTTC
TRBV5-1,.,.,TRBJ1-1,CASSAGQLNTEAFF,TGCGCCAGCAGCGCCGGACAGTTGAACACTGAAGCTTTCTTT
TRBV7-9,.,.,TRBJ2-7,CASSSGSTYEQYF,TGTGCCAGCAGTTCCGGGTCCACCTACGAGCAGTACTTC
TRBV6-1,.,.,TRBJ2-7,CASSGRLGEQYF,TGTGCCAGCAGTGGGCGGTTGGGCGAGCAGTACTTC
TRBV4-3,.,.,TRBJ2-5,CASSQGGAQGTQYF,TGCGCCAGCAGCCAGGGCGGCGCTCAAGGGACCCAGTACTTC
TRBV15,.,TRBD1,TRBJ2-7,CATSRVTGGDEQYF,TGTGCCACCAGCAGAGTTACAGGGGGCGACGAGCAGTACTTC
TRBV4-3,.,.,TRBJ2-7,CASSQEGVEGLEQYF,TGCGCCAGCAGCCAAGAGGGGGTCGAGGGTCTCGAGCAGTACTTC
TRBV7-9,.,.,TRBJ2-7,CASSWEVAYEQYF,TGTGCCAGCAGCTGGGAGGTAGCGTACGAGCAGTACTTC
TRBV5-1,.,.,TRBJ2-1,CASRGNEQFF,TGCGCCAGCAGAGGTAATGAGCAGTTCTTC
TRBV27,.,TRBD1,TRBJ2-7,CASSARQGTYEQYF,TGTGCCAGCAGCGCCCGACAGGGGACCTACGAGCAGTACTTC
TRBV9,.,TRBD2,TRBJ2-3,CASSVRPLAGGYSTDTQYF,TGTGCCAGCAGCGTAAGACCCCTGGCGGGGGGGTATAGCACAGATACGCAGTATTTT
TRBV11-2,.,.,TRBJ2-3,CASSLEPDSTDTQYF,TGTGCCAGCAGCTTAGAGCCGGATAGCACAGATACGCAGTATTTT
TRBV4-1,.,.,TRBJ1-1,CASSQVEVLDTEAFF,TGCGCCAGCAGCCAAGTGGAGGTTTTAGACACTGAAGCTTTCTTT
TRBV28,.,TRBD1,TRBJ1-5,CASLRGTGVHQPQHF,TGTGCCAGCCTAAGGGGGACAGGGGTCCATCAGCCCCAGCATTTT
TRBV7-6,.,TRBD1,TRBJ2-7,CASSPSGTGPYEQYF,TGTGCCAGCAGCCCCTCCGGGACAGGCCCGTACGAGCAGTACTTC
TRBV7-8,.,.,TRBJ1-1,CASSLTGLNTEAFF,TGTGCCAGCAGCTTAACAGGCTTGAACACTGAAGCTTTCTTT
TRBV6-5,once,TRBD2,TRBJ2-7,CASSSRTSGRGEQYF,TGTGCCAGCAGTTCACGGACTAGCGGGAGGGGTGAGCAGTACTTC
TRBV30,.,TRBD1,TRBJ1-3,CAWSVQGRYGNTIYF,TGTGCCTGGAGTGTACAGGGGAGATATGGAAACACCATATATTTT
TRBV5-6,.,.,TRBJ2-1,CASSPDREIEQFF,TGTGCCAGCAGCCCGGACCGAGAGATTGAGCAGTTCTTC
TRBV28,.,TRBD2,TRBJ2-7,CASSLLAGVTQKPIYEQYF,TGTGCCAGCAGTTTATTAGCGGGAGTAACCCAAAAGCCTATCTACGAGCAGTACTTC
TRBV11-2,.,.,TRBJ1-1,CASRNWGDTEAFF,TGTGCCAGCAGGAACTGGGGTGACACTGAAGCTTTCTTT
TRBV4-1,.,.,TRBJ2-1,CASSQVAGNYNEQFF,TGCGCCAGCAGCCAAGTGGCGGGAAATTATAATGAGCAGTTCTTC
TRBV7-9,.,.,TRBJ2-7,CASSSLDRHYEQYF,TGTGCCAGCAGCTCACTGGACCGGCACTACGAGCAGTACTTC
TRBV4-1,.,TRBD1,TRBJ2-7,CASSHDDRGLGQYF,TGCGCCAGCAGCCATGACGACAGGGGGCTAGGGCAGTACTTC
TRBV5-8,.,.,TRBJ1-2,CASRGVDGYTF,TGTGCCAGCAGGGGGGTCGATGGCTACACCTTC
TRBV10-3,.,.,TRBJ1-2,CAIGGDTDYGYTF,TGTGCCATCGGGGGGGACACCGACTATGGCTACACCTTC
TRBV7-9,.,.,TRBJ2-5,CASSSGVDSQETQYF,TGTGCCAGCAGCTCTGGGGTAGACAGTCAAGAGACCCAGTACTTC
TRBV7-6,.,TRBD2,TRBJ2-3,CASSSQTSGRTDTQYF,TGTGCCAGCAGCTCACAAACTAGCGGGAGGACAGATACGCAGTATTTT
TRBV4-1,.,TRBD2,TRBJ2-7,CASSQDARLAGRSFYEQYF,TGCGCCAGCAGCCAAGATGCAAGACTAGCGGGACGATCTTTCTACGAGCAGTACTTC
TRBV11-3,.,TRBD2,TRBJ2-1,CASSTPGGLAVNNEQFF,TGTGCCAGCAGCACCCCCGGTGGCCTAGCGGTCAACAATGAGCAGTTCTTC